A single sample gave rise to the 2 T cell receptor beta chains below, sequenced in a study of cytomegalovirus exposure and HLA in healthy donors. PCR employed 60 Vbeta and 13 Jbeta primers. Assay used: immunoSEQ multiplex PCR; TCRdb lists only in-frame clones, some missing. The sample holds about 160,000 clones, around four fifths seen once. The sequenced sample consisted of PBMCs. The receptors derive from a female donor in good health and CMV-seronegative.

This chain joins TRBV4-2 and TRBJ2-7, with D possibly matching TRBD1 (6 bases). The germline CDR1 and CDR2 sequences are LGHNA and YNFKEQ. CDR3 length: 14 residues. Trimming took 3 bases from V and 2 from J, leaving 11 bases between them. CDR3 sequence reads: CASSHSGQPYEQYF. The CDR3 DNA follows: TGTGCCAGCAGCCATTCCGGACAGCCCTACGAGCAGTACTTC.

The V gene is TRBV15, the J gene TRBJ2-1; TRBD2 matches at 11 bases. V gave up 4 bases and J gave up 7 bases; unmatched junction bases: 9. The CDR3 has 16 residues. From germline, CDR1 is LNHNV and CDR2 YYDKDF (reference sequence). The CDR3 loop reads CATSMTSGVYRNEQFF. Here the CDR3 DNA reads TGTGCCACCAGCATGACTAGCGGGGTATATAGGAATGAGCAGTTCTTC. Full variable domain (remainder filled in from reference TRBV15 and TRBJ2-1): DAMVIQNPRYQVTQFGKPVTLSCSQTLNHNVMYWYQQKSSQAPKLLFHYYDKDFNNEADTPDNFQSRRPNTSFCFLDIRSPGLGDTAMYLCATSMTSGVYRNEQFFGPGTRLTVL.